This T cell receptor beta chain was retrieved from a study of lymphopenia after photon versus proton radiotherapy. The CDR3 sequence is 15 residues long. Germline V gives CDR1 SGHNT, CDR2 YYREEE (reference sequence). Deletions cut 2 bases from V and 0 bases from J, with 11 bases between. The study's findings and limits: Authors raise, but do not show, better survival with proton therapy. Photon-treated patients lost naive T cells and TCR diversity; proton-treated stayed stable. Post-nadir diversity loss with photons came from oligoclonal expansion, particularly CD8+ Temra cells.

TCRdb's table, derived via immunoSEQ multiplex PCR, lists solely in-frame clones and lacks some. The sample holds approximately 31,000 clones, approximately 84% seen once. By proportion, this clone is medium-sized. Its matching antigen is unknown. The receptor was isolated from a woman between 65 and 79 years old with pancreatic cancer. The J gene is TRBJ2-5, the V gene TRBV5-4, with D hard to call. The source material was peripheral blood, sampled from a patient treated with proton-based radiotherapy. DNA of the CDR3: TGTGCCAGCAGCTTAGATGTTGGGCACCAAGAGACCCAGTACTTC. Encoded protein: CASSLDVGHQETQYF.